Following are 2 T cell receptor beta chains from one sample sequenced in a study of immune evolution from preneoplasia to lung adenocarcinoma. The repertoire was sequenced with immunoSEQ multiplex PCR; TCRdb's copy has only in-frame clones and lacks some. This table holds roughly 4,700 clones, 76% found once. The sequencing sample was made of FFPE adjacent normal lung tissue. These TCRs come from a person between 60 and 80 years old with lung adenocarcinoma.

A single count supports this clone. The CDR3 DNA sequence: TGCGCCAGCAGCTTGGCGTCAGGGTTCCTGAACACTGAAGCTTTCTTT. Translating gives CASSLASGFLNTEAFF. The chain is built from TRBV5-1 and TRBJ1-1, with D possibly matching TRBD1 (5 bases). The length of the CDR3 is 16 residues. Germline V gives CDR1 SGHRS, CDR2 YFSETQ. V lost 0 bases and J lost 0, with 12 bases in between.

This rearrangement joins TRBV7-9 to TRBJ2-7, with 7 bases identical to TRBD1. The germline V gene has CDR1 SEHNR and CDR2 FQNEAQ (reference sequence). The CDR3 totals 15 residues. The V gene end was trimmed by 0 bases and the J gene end by 7 bases; junction bases not matched to a gene: 9. The CDR3 DNA reads TGTGCCAGCAGCTTAGCCCAGACAGGGCCGAGGGAGCAGTACTTC. This encodes CASSLAQTGPREQYF.